These 26 T cell receptor beta chains were sequenced from one sample in a study of cytomegalovirus exposure and HLA in healthy donors. Profiling relied on immunoSEQ multiplex PCR, and the TCRdb table lists in-frame clones only, not all of them. The sample holds around 69,000 clones, 96% seen once. What was sequenced was PBMCs. These receptors all stem from a woman aged 18-29 years in good health and CMV-seropositive.

The V call is TRBV7-2, the J call TRBJ1-5, with 8 positions matching TRBD1. Per the germline V gene, CDR1 is SGHTA and CDR2 is FQGNSA. After removal of 2 bases from V and 5 bases from J, the junction contained 2 bases not matched to a gene. The CDR3 loop spans 14 amino acids. The chain's CDR3 is CASSLKTGDQPQHF. The DNA of the CDR3 is TGTGCCAGCAGCTTAAAGACAGGGGATCAGCCCCAGCATTTT.

The chain uses TRBV5-4 and TRBJ2-3, with 8 bases aligning to TRBD2. V trimming: 4 bases; J trimming: 2 bases; junction bases outside the gene matches: 9. There are 16 residues in the CDR3. Germline loops: CDR1 SGHNT, CDR2 YYREEE (reference sequence). As DNA, the CDR3 is TGTGCCAGCAGCAACGGACTAGCAGCTTACACAGATACGCAGTATTTT. This gives the protein CASSNGLAAYTDTQYF.

The V gene is TRBV11-2, the J gene TRBJ1-1; D possibly corresponds to TRBD1 (6 bases). This CDR3 is 14 amino acids long. Germline V gene sequence: CDR1 SGHAT, CDR2 FQNNGV. The V end lost 0 bases, the J end lost 10 bases, and 15 bases lay between the germline ends. DNA for the CDR3: TGTGCCAGCAGCTTAGATGGGGCAGGGGATGGAGCTTTCTTT. Protein sequence: CASSLDGAGDGAFF.

J is TRBJ1-1 and V is TRBV29-1; the D is unclear. The germline V gene has CDR1 SQVTM and CDR2 ANQGSEA. V gave up 4 bases and J gave up 0 bases, with 9 bases separating them. There are 13 residues in the CDR3. CDR3 protein: CSVGSSLNTEAFF. The CDR3 DNA reads TGCAGCGTTGGTAGCAGCTTGAACACTGAAGCTTTCTTT.

The rearrangement uses TRBV19 and TRBJ1-2; 7 nucleotides align to TRBD1. CDR1 is LNHDA and CDR2 is SQIVND in the germline V gene (reference sequence). The length of the CDR3 is 12 residues. Trimming removed 9 bases from V and 5 bases from J; junction bases left unmatched: 6. The CDR3 DNA reads TGTGCCAGCACAGGGGTGGGATATGGCTACACCTTC. Protein sequence: CASTGVGYGYTF.

The V call is TRBV7-9, the J call TRBJ2-5; D gene uncertain. With 2 bases removed from V and 5 bases from J, the gap between germline ends came to 9 bases. This CDR3 comprises 13 residues. The germline gives CDR1 SEHNR, CDR2 FQNEAQ (reference sequence). The CDR3 loop reads CASSLSSLETQYF. The DNA for the CDR3 is TGTGCCAGCAGCTTATCTAGTCTCGAGACCCAGTACTTC.

The rearrangement links TRBV6-1 to TRBJ2-3, with a weak D call TRBD2 (5 bases). Germline V gene sequence: CDR1 MNHNS, CDR2 SASEGT. V lost 2 bases, J lost 6 bases, and 9 bases lay in between. The CDR3 is 13 amino acids. CDR3 DNA: TGTGCCAGCAGTGAACGACGGAGGGATACGCAGTATTTT. Translated, it gives CASSERRRDTQYF.

This chain uses TRBV7-9 with TRBJ2-3; the match to TRBD2 covers 12 bases. The CDR3 has 16 residues. V lost 4 bases and J lost 1; bases outside the gene matches: 3. The germline V gene has CDR1 SEHNR and CDR2 FQNEAQ (reference sequence). The CDR3: CASSSSSGGGTDTQYF. CDR3 in DNA: TGTGCCAGCAGCTCATCTAGCGGGGGGGGCACAGATACGCAGTATTTT.

This chain uses TRBV28 with TRBJ2-4, with D perhaps TRBD2 (5 bases). This CDR3 region has 18 residues. Trimming took 8 bases from V and 0 from J, leaving 23 bases between them. Germline lookup yields CDR1 MDHEN and CDR2 SYDVKM. The CDR3 DNA is TGTGCCAGCGGTAGAGGGATATCGAGAAGTATAGCCAAAAACATTCAGTACTTC. Translating it yields CASGRGISRSIAKNIQYF.

This chain uses TRBV6-6 with TRBJ2-3, with a tentative D call TRBD1 (6 bases). Looked up from germline, CDR1 is MNHNY and CDR2 is SVGAGI (reference sequence). This CDR3 has 16 residues. Between the trimmed V and J ends, which lost 6 bases and 0 bases, there was a span of 16 bases. The CDR3 region has the DNA TGTGCCAGCAGGCGACCAACAGGGAGTAGCACAGATACGCAGTATTTT. Its protein is CASRRPTGSSTDTQYF.

The chain couples TRBV10-3 to TRBJ1-4; 9 positions match TRBD1. The CDR3 has 14 amino acids. The junction had 4 bases not matched to a gene; V was cut back by 6 bases and J by 5 bases. Germline CDR1 and CDR2: ENHRY and SYGVKD. The CDR3 DNA sequence: TGTGCCATCAGACCGGGACAGGGAAATGAAAAACTGTTTTTT. Amino acid sequence: CAIRPGQGNEKLFF.

This clone was seen once. This chain joins TRBV2 and TRBJ2-5, with 13 bases aligning to TRBD2. V dropped 8 bases and J dropped 5; count of bases not matched to a gene: 5. The length of the CDR3 is 14 residues. Germline V gene data show CDR1 as SNHLY and CDR2 as FYNNEI. CDR3 sequence: CASRTSGSRETQYF. DNA of the CDR3: TGTGCCAGCCGGACTAGCGGGAGCAGGGAGACCCAGTACTTC. The full variable domain, its missing parts supplied by reference TRBV2 and TRBJ2-5, is EPEVTQTPSHQVTQMGQEVILRCVPISNHLYFYWYRQILGQKVEFLVSFYNNEISEKSEIFDDQFSVERPDGSNFTLKIRSTKLEDSAMYFCASRTSGSRETQYFGPGTRLLVL.

This chain uses TRBV19 with TRBJ2-3; D perhaps matches TRBD1 (6 bases). The CDR3 is 15 residues long. V lost 4 bases, J lost 2 bases, and 13 bases lay in between. The germline CDR1 and CDR2 sequences are LNHDA and SQIVND (reference sequence). DNA for the CDR3: TGTGCCAGTAGTAGACCGACAGGAAACACAGATACGCAGTATTTT. As protein: CASSRPTGNTDTQYF.

The rearrangement uses TRBV27 and TRBJ2-1; 10 nucleotides align to TRBD2. This CDR3 has 14 amino acids. V was pared by 6 bases and J by 7 bases, with 6 bases of the junction left unmatched. Germline CDR1 is MNHEY and CDR2 is SMNVEV (reference sequence). This CDR3 is CASRPPGLANEQFF. The CDR3 bases are TGTGCCAGCAGGCCCCCGGGACTAGCGAATGAGCAGTTCTTC.

J is TRBJ2-7 and V is TRBV5-1; unclear D gene. The V end lost 0 bases, the J end lost 3 bases, and 10 bases lay between the germline ends. Germline CDR1 SGHRS, CDR2 YFSETQ. This CDR3 region has 14 residues. CDR3 DNA sequence: TGCGCCAGCAGCTTGGCCAACTCTTTCTACGAGCAGTACTTC. Amino acids: CASSLANSFYEQYF.

The rearrangement links TRBV6-1 to TRBJ2-5; 9 bases fit TRBD2. CDR1 is MNHNS, CDR2 SASEGT, per germline. The CDR3 spans 16 residues. V lost 0 bases to trimming and J lost 5 bases; unmatched junction nucleotides: 7. CDR3 sequence: CASSEASAGGGETQYF. As DNA, the CDR3 is TGTGCCAGCAGTGAAGCTTCCGCGGGAGGGGGGGAGACCCAGTACTTC.

This chain joins TRBV7-2 and TRBJ1-4; D perhaps matches TRBD1 (5 bases). The CDR3 totals 14 residues. Trimming took off 0 bases at V and 4 bases at J, with 6 bases between the two ends. The V gene's germline CDR1 is SGHTA and CDR2 FQGNSA. Here the CDR3 DNA reads TGTGCCAGCAGCTTAGCAAGGGGTAATGAAAAACTGTTTTTT. Protein sequence: CASSLARGNEKLFF.

The chain links TRBV6-1 to TRBJ2-1, with D perhaps matching TRBD2 (6 bases). CDR1 and CDR2 from the germline V gene are MNHNS and SASEGT. V was shortened by 8 bases and J by 6 bases, with 17 bases between the two germline ends. This CDR3 contains 14 residues. In nucleotides, the CDR3 is TGTGCCAGCTTAGTCCTAGGGAGGATCAATGAGCAGTTCTTC. Encoded protein: CASLVLGRINEQFF.

V is TRBV9 and J is TRBJ2-5; 7 bases line up with TRBD2. Germline loops: CDR1 SGDLS, CDR2 YYNGEE. V dropped 1 base and J dropped 4; count of bases not matched to a gene: 10. The CDR3 sequence is 16 residues long. CDR3 loop: CASSVHLGLDGETQYF. The DNA for the CDR3 is TGTGCCAGCAGCGTACATTTAGGACTAGACGGAGAGACCCAGTACTTC.

The V call is TRBV4-3, the J call TRBJ2-2; D unclear. V gave up 1 base and J gave up 6 bases, with 6 bases separating them. The CDR3 runs 13 residues. Germline V gene data show CDR1 as LGHNA and CDR2 as YSLEER. The CDR3: CASSQVEAGELFF. The CDR3 nucleotides read TGCGCCAGCAGCCAAGTCGAGGCCGGGGAGCTGTTTTTT.

The chain uses TRBV27 and TRBJ2-7; 7 bases match TRBD2. The CDR3 extends over 13 amino acids. Germline loops: CDR1 MNHEY, CDR2 SMNVEV (reference sequence). J lost 4 bases, V lost 4 bases, and 4 bases had no gene match. Written as DNA, the CDR3 is TGTGCCAGCAGTTCGGGACTAACTTACGAGCAGTACTTC. Translation: CASSSGLTYEQYF.

V gene TRBV19 combines with J gene TRBJ2-7; TRBD2 might be the D (5 bases). V was shortened by 10 bases and J by 1 base, with 11 bases between the two germline ends. Germline-derived CDR1 and CDR2 are LNHDA and SQIVND (reference sequence). CDR3 length: 12 residues. CDR3 region: CATQSGSYEQYF. The DNA of the CDR3 is TGTGCCACCCAATCGGGGTCCTACGAGCAGTACTTC.

The J gene is TRBJ2-3, the V gene TRBV25-1; D ambiguous. The CDR3 is made up of 15 amino acids. Germline V CDR1 and CDR2: MGHDK, SYGVNS. The ends were cut back, 2 bases at V and 1 base at J, with 10 bases in the middle. The CDR3 DNA sequence: TGTGCCAGCAGTGAACGGCCAGGCGGCACAGATACGCAGTATTTT. Amino acids: CASSERPGGTDTQYF.

V is TRBV21-1 and J is TRBJ2-7; the table's D call TRBD2 went unverified against the DNA. TRBV21-1 is an annotated pseudogene. This CDR3 comprises 15 residues. CDR3 amino acids: CASSKAGLAADEQYF. The CDR3 DNA is TGTGCCAGCAGCAAAGCGGGACTAGCAGCCGACGAGCAGTACTTC.

The chain joins TRBV6-6 to TRBJ2-7; TRBD2 is a possible D gene (5 bases). Trimming stripped 7 bases from V and 2 bases from J, with 15 bases between. Per germline, CDR1 MNHNY and CDR2 SVGAGI (reference sequence). The CDR3 has 14 residues. The CDR3 is CASNLGLPTYEQYF. The CDR3, as DNA: TGTGCCAGCAACCTCGGACTTCCTACCTACGAGCAGTACTTC.

This chain connects TRBV28 to TRBJ2-5; maybe TRBD2 (5 bases). The V end lost 6 bases, the J end lost 2 bases, and 13 bases lay between the germline ends. The CDR3 is made up of 14 amino acids. The V gene's germline CDR1 is MDHEN and CDR2 SYDVKM. The CDR3 nucleotides read TGTGCCAGCAGCCCTGGACTGTTTCAAGAGACCCAGTACTTC. This sequence encodes CASSPGLFQETQYF.